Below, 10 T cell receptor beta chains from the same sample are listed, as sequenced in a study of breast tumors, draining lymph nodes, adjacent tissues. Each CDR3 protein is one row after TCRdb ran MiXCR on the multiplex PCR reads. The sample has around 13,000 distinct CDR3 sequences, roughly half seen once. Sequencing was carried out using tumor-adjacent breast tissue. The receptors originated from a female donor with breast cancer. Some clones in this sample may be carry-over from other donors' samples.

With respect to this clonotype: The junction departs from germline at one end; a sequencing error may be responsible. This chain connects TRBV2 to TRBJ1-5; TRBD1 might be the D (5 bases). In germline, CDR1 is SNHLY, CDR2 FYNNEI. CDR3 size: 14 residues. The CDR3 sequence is CASRGDRVNQPQHF. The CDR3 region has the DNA TGCGCCAGCAGAGGCGACAGAGTTAATCAGCCCCAGCATTTT.

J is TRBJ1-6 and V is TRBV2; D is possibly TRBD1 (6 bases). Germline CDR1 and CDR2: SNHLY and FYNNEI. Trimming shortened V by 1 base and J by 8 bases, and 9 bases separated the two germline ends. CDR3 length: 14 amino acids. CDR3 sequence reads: CASSEEQGYSPLHF. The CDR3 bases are TGTGCCAGCAGTGAAGAACAGGGTTATTCACCCCTCCACTTT.

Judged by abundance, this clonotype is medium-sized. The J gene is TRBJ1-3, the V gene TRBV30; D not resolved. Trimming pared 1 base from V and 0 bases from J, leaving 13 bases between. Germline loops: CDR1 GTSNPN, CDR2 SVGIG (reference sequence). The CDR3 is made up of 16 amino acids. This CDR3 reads CAWSALKDFSGNTIYF. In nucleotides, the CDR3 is TGTGCCTGGAGTGCCCTAAAGGATTTCTCTGGAAACACCATATATTTT.

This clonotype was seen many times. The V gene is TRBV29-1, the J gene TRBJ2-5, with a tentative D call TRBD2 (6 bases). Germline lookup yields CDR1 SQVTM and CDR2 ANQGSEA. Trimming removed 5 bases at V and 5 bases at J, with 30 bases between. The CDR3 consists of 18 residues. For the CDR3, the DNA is TGCAGCGTTCTGCCCTATGAAGGACTAAACCTCGTTACGGAGACCCAGTACTTC. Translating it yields CSVLPYEGLNLVTETQYF.

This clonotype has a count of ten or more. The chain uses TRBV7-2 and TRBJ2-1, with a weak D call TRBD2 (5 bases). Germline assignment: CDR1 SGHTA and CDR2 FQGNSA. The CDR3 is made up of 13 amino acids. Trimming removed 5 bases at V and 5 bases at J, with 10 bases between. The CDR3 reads CASSTFGDNEQFF. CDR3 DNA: TGTGCCAGCAGCACCTTCGGGGACAATGAGCAGTTCTTC.

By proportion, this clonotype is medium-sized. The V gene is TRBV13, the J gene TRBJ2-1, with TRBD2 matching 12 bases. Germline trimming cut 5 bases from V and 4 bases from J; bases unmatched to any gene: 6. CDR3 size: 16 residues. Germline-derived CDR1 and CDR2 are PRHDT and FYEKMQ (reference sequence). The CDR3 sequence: CASSLKGLAGYNEQFF. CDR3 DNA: TGTGCCAGCAGCCTAAAAGGACTAGCGGGGTACAATGAGCAGTTCTTC.

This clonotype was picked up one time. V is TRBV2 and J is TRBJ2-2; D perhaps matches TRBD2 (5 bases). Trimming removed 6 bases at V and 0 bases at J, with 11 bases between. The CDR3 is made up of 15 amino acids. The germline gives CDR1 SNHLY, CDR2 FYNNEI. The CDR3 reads CASSGVAPNTGELFF. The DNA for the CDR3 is TGTGCCAGCAGCGGCGTAGCGCCGAACACCGGGGAGCTGTTTTTT.

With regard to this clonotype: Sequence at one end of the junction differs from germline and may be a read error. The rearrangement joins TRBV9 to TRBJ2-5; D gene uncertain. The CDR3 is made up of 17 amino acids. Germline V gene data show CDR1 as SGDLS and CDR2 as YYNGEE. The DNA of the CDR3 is TGTGCCAGCAGCGTAGCTCAAGGATCCATGTCTCAAGTGACCCAGTACTTC. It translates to CASSVAQGSMSQVTQYF.

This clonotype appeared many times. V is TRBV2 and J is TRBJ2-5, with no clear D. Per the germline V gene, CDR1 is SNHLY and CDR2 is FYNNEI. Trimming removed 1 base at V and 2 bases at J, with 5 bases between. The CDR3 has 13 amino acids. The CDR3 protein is CASSEERQETQYF. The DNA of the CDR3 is TGTGCCAGCAGTGAAGAACGTCAAGAGACCCAGTACTTC.

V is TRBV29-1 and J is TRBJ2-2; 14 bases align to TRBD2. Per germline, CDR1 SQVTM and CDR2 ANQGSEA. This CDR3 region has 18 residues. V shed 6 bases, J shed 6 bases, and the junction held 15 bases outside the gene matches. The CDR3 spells CSVWSPGLAGVGAGELFF. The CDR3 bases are TGCAGCGTATGGAGCCCGGGACTAGCGGGAGTAGGTGCCGGGGAGCTGTTTTTT.